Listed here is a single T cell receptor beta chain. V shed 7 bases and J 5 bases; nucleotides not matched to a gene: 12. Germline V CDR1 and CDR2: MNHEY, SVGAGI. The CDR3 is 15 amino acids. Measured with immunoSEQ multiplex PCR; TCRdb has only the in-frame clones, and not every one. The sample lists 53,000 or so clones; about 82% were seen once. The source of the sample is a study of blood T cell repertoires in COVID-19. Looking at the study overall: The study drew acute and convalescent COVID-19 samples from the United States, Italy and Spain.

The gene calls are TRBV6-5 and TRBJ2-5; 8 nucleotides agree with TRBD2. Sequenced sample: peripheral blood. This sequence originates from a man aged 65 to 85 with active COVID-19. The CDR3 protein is CASTRGGQRLETQYF. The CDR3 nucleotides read TGTGCCAGCACCCGCGGGGGGCAGCGTTTGGAGACCCAGTACTTC.